This entry lists 14 T cell receptor beta chains sequenced from one sample in a study of identifying expanded T cells in peripheral blood. Clones were read by immunoSEQ multiplex PCR, and TCRdb kept only the in-frame ones, dropping some. The sample contains 100,000 or so clones, 88% of which appear only once. Sequences were obtained from blood. These receptor sequences come from a person aged 18 to 69 in good health.

The V gene is TRBV7-9, the J gene TRBJ2-3, with TRBD1 identical over 8 bases. The CDR3 is 14 residues long. Germline CDR1 SEHNR, CDR2 FQNEAQ (reference sequence). The V segment lost 4 bases and the J segment 0 bases; nucleotides outside the gene matches: 0. The DNA for the CDR3 is TGTGCCAGCAGCTGGACAGGGAGCACAGATACGCAGTATTTT. Encoded protein: CASSWTGSTDTQYF.

This clone was picked up one time. The rearrangement links TRBV9 to TRBJ1-5; TRBD1 aligns across 9 bases. CDR1 SGDLS and CDR2 YYNGEE come from the germline V gene. With 4 bases clipped from V and 4 bases from J, the junction kept 24 bases outside the gene matches. The CDR3 is 21 residues long. The CDR3 loop is CASSTRTGVTGGLSGNQPQHF. For the CDR3, the DNA is TGTGCCAGCAGCACACGGACAGGGGTTACAGGAGGACTAAGTGGGAATCAGCCCCAGCATTTT.

The chain carries TRBV19 and TRBJ1-2; TRBD1 agrees at 8 bases. V lost 10 bases, J lost 4 bases, and 17 bases stayed unmatched. CDR1 and CDR2 from the germline V gene are LNHDA and SQIVND (reference sequence). This CDR3 has 16 residues. The CDR3 spells CATTTGTGRPPYGYTF. CDR3 sequence (DNA): TGTGCCACCACAACCGGGACAGGCCGTCCCCCCTATGGCTACACCTTC.

This CDR3 is CASSISTVNTEAFF. The CDR3 DNA reads TGTGCCAGTAGTATTAGCACCGTGAACACTGAAGCTTTCTTT. V is TRBV19 and J is TRBJ1-1; D remains unclear. Germline-derived CDR1 and CDR2 are LNHDA and SQIVND (reference sequence). The CDR3 consists of 14 residues. V gave up 3 bases and J gave up 0 bases, with 8 bases separating them.

The CDR3 bases are TGTGCCAGCAGCTCCGGGACTAGCAGATACTACGAGCAGTACTTC. Encoded protein: CASSSGTSRYYEQYF. The chain recombines TRBV28 with TRBJ2-7; 9 positions agree with TRBD2. CDR3 length equals 15 residues. Per the germline V gene, CDR1 is MDHEN and CDR2 is SYDVKM. V shed 6 bases, J shed 3 bases, and the junction held 9 bases outside the gene matches.

The rearrangement uses TRBV29-1 and TRBJ2-7; the match to TRBD1 covers 10 bases. The CDR3 runs to 15 residues. Germline lookup yields CDR1 SQVTM and CDR2 ANQGSEA. V dropped 8 bases and J dropped 2; count of bases not matched to a gene: 12. The CDR3 coding sequence is TGCAGCTGCCTTGGGGACAGGGGTCAAACCTACGAGCAGTACTTC. This gives the protein CSCLGDRGQTYEQYF.

Only a few counts were recorded for this clone. This chain joins TRBV5-1 and TRBJ2-5, with D possibly being TRBD1 or TRBD2 (5 bases each). This CDR3 spans 15 amino acids. V lost 4 bases and J 5 bases, leaving 18 bases between the germline ends. The V gene's germline CDR1 is SGHRS and CDR2 YFSETQ. The CDR3 reads CASSPASGTKETQYF. In nucleotides, the CDR3 is TGCGCCAGCAGCCCCGCTTCCGGGACCAAGGAGACCCAGTACTTC.

The rearrangement uses TRBV11-2 and TRBJ1-2; 12 nucleotides align to TRBD1. J was trimmed by 5 bases and V by 5 bases; bases with no gene match: 6. CDR3 size: 15 residues. Germline V gene data show CDR1 as SGHAT and CDR2 as FQNNGV. CDR3 protein: CASSGTGGGRYGYTF. CDR3 in DNA: TGTGCCAGCAGCGGGACAGGGGGCGGGAGGTATGGCTACACCTTC.

V gene TRBV9 combines with J gene TRBJ2-1; 7 nucleotides line up with TRBD2. The germline V gene has CDR1 SGDLS and CDR2 YYNGEE. CDR3 length: 16 residues. J gave up 8 bases and V 0 bases, and 11 bases lay outside the gene matches. CDR3 in amino acids: CASSVGVTSTRHEQFF. CDR3 nucleotides: TGTGCCAGCAGCGTAGGAGTGACTAGCACCCGGCATGAGCAGTTCTTC. The full variable domain, with the rest looked up from reference TRBV9 and TRBJ2-1, is DSGVTQTPKHLITATGQRVTLRCSPRSGDLSVYWYQQSLDQGLQFLIQYYNGEERAKGNILERFSAQQFPDLHSELNLSSLELGDSALYFCASSVGVTSTRHEQFFGPGTRLTVL.

The V call is TRBV18, the J call TRBJ2-3, with 9 nucleotides matching TRBD2. CDR3 size: 16 residues. Germline CDR1 and CDR2: KGHSH and LQKENI. The trim removed 3 bases at V and 5 bases at J, leaving 9 bases unmatched. In DNA, the CDR3 is TGTGCCAGCTCACCTCCTAATAGCGGGAGAGGAGATACGCAGTATTTT. It specifies CASSPPNSGRGDTQYF.

This clone was seen a single time. The V and J genes are TRBV5-4 and TRBJ1-1; D remains unclear. There are 15 residues in the CDR3. V shed 2 bases and J shed 0 bases, with 11 bases lying between them. The germline V gene encodes CDR1 SGHNT and CDR2 YYREEE (reference sequence). CDR3 sequence reads: CASSFSVEVNTEAFF. For the CDR3, the DNA is TGTGCCAGCAGCTTTTCGGTGGAGGTGAACACTGAAGCTTTCTTT.

The chain recombines TRBV6-1 with TRBJ2-7; the D gene is possibly TRBD1 (6 bases). Germline CDR1 and CDR2: MNHNS and SASEGT. Trimming pared 3 bases from V and 2 bases from J, leaving 14 bases between. This CDR3 has 15 amino acids. Here the CDR3 reads CASSDPTGTPYEQYF. The DNA for the CDR3 is TGTGCCAGCAGTGACCCCACAGGGACACCCTACGAGCAGTACTTC.

V is TRBV4-3 and J is TRBJ1-4; D gene uncertain. V was cut by 0 bases and J by 11 bases, with 16 bases left in between. This CDR3 has 15 residues. Germline V gene sequence: CDR1 LGHNA, CDR2 YSLEER. The CDR3, as DNA: TGCGCCAGCAGCCAAGATAGGAGGGCCGGAGGGAAACTGTTTTTT. It encodes CASSQDRRAGGKLFF.

The V gene is TRBV28, the J gene TRBJ1-1; a possible D gene is TRBD1 (6 bases). Germline lookup yields CDR1 MDHEN and CDR2 SYDVKM. Trimming took off 5 bases at V and 0 bases at J, with 13 bases between the two ends. This CDR3 is 15 amino acids long. CDR3 DNA sequence: TGTGCCAGCAGTGGAGAGGGGGTAGTGAACACTGAAGCTTTCTTT. Protein product: CASSGEGVVNTEAFF.